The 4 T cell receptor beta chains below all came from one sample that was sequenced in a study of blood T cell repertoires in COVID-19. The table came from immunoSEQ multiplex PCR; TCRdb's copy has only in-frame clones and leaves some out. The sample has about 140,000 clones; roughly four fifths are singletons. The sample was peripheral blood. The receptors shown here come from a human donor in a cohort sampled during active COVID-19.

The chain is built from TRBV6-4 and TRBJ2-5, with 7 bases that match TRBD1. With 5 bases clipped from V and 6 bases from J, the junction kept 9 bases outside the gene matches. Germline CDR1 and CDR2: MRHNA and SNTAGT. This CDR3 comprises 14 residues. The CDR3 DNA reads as TGTGCCAGCAGTCTGAACAGGGGTTCGCAGACCCAGTACTTC. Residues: CASSLNRGSQTQYF.

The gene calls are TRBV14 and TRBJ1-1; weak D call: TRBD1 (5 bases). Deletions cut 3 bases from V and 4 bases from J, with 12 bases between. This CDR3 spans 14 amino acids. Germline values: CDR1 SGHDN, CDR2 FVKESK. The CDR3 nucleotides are TGTGCCAGCAGCCAGGTTAGGGGTACCACTGAAGCTTTCTTT. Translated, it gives CASSQVRGTTEAFF.

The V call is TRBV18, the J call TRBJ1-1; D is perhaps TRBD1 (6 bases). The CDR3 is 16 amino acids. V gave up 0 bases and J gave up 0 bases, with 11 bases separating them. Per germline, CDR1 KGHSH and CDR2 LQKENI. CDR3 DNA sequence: TGTGCCAGCTCACCACCGCTCACAGGGATGAACACTGAAGCTTTCTTT. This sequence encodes CASSPPLTGMNTEAFF.

The DNA of the CDR3 is TGCGCCAGCAGTGAAGTTCTTAGGCGGAAATATAGCAATCAGCCCCAGCATTTT. It translates to CASSEVLRRKYSNQPQHF. This chain uses TRBV10-1 with TRBJ1-5; D is unresolved. Trimming removed 3 bases from V and 0 bases from J, with 18 bases in between. CDR3 length equals 18 residues. CDR1 is WNHNN and CDR2 is SYGVQD in the germline V gene (reference sequence).